The subject of this entry is one T cell receptor (beta chain). Its specificity is not known. This CDR3 has 16 amino acids. Germline V gives CDR1 SGDLS, CDR2 YYNGEE. Trimming pared 4 bases from V and 0 bases from J, leaving 17 bases between. Here immunoSEQ multiplex PCR was the method, and the copy in TCRdb shows in-frame clones only, minus some. This sample has 150,000 to 200,000 clones, with approximately 90% found just once. This sample is part of a study of T cell responses to AZD1222 COVID-19 vaccine. General observations from the study: Recipients of two AZD1222 doses showed rising Spike-specific TCR breadth and depth. Samples come after the peak T cell response, not at day 14.

The sample here was peripheral blood, taken on day 0 of AZD1222 vaccination. The TCR sequence derives from an adult in good health. The V gene is TRBV9, the J gene TRBJ2-7; D is undetermined. The CDR3 nucleotides read TGTGCCAGCAGCCCAAAAACCGGACCAAACTCCTACGAGCAGTACTTC. It is translated as CASSPKTGPNSYEQYF. The variable domain in full, completed from reference TRBV9 and TRBJ2-7, reads DSGVTQTPKHLITATGQRVTLRCSPRSGDLSVYWYQQSLDQGLQFLIQYYNGEERAKGNILERFSAQQFPDLHSELNLSSLELGDSALYFCASSPKTGPNSYEQYFGPGTRLTVT.